This T cell receptor beta chain appears in the sequencing data of a study of blood T cell repertoires in COVID-19. The V gene lost 4 bases and the J gene lost 4 bases, with 8 bases spanning the gap. The CDR3 extends over 13 amino acids. The protocol was immunoSEQ multiplex PCR, while the TCRdb copy is restricted to in-frame clones and leaves out a portion. The sample yields about 440,000 clones, roughly 91% seen once. This TCR was recovered from a man younger than 35 who had recovered from COVID-19. The sequencing sample was made of PBMCs or T cells enriched from blood (not recorded which). The chain is built from TRBV12-3 or TRBV12-4 and TRBJ1-5, with D unclear. The CDR3 coding sequence is TGTGCCAGCAGTTACCGGGAAAATCAGCCCCAGCATTTT. This gives the protein CASSYRENQPQHF.